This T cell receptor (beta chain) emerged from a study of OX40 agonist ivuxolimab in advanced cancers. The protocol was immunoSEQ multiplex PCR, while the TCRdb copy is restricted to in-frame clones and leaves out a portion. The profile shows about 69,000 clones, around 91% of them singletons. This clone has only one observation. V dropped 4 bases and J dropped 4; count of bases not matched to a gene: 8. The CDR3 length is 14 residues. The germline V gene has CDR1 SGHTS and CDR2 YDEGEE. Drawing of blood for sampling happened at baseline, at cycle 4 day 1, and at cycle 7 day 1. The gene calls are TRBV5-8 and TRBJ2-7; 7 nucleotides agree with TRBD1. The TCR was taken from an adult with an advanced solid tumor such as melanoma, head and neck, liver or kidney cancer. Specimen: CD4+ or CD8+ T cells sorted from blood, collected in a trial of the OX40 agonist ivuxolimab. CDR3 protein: CASSNRGFLYEQYF. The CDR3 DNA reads TGTGCCAGCAGCAACAGGGGTTTTCTTTACGAGCAGTACTTC.